This T cell receptor (beta chain) comes out of a study of cytomegalovirus exposure and HLA in healthy donors (dated by TCRdb to about 2017). Regarding the research as a whole: According to an earlier analysis of a few hundred of the donors, about 190 million T cells yielded over 100 million unique TCR beta sequences and approximately 300 Gb of sequence data. The number of donors typed differed by locus, with 629-630 for A, B, C, DRB1 and DQB1, 522 for DQA1, under 610 for DPA1, and around 460 for DPB1. The later analysis used no new phenotypic data to find candidate immune exposures, relying instead on TCR beta sequences and their occurrence across donors. Because of strong linkage in the cohort, roughly five DR-DQ haplotypes were treated as single units for association and clustering. Among around 400 genotyped donors of the cohort, an average of approximately 240,000 unique TCR beta nucleotide sequences was sequenced per donor, of which 15% to 20% were non-productive. All discovery cohort repertoires had been generated using a single sequencing platform. Of the roughly 400 genotyped donors, 75% to 85% were placed in the genetic ancestry cluster associated with self-reported Caucasian donors. About 330 gigabases of sequencing data and 91 million or so unique TCR sequences made up an early release that covered roughly 670 HLA-typed donors. The aim of the study was to test whether cataloging public T cell receptors could identify signatures of past pathogen exposure. Besides the first cohort of about 730 subjects, a separate validation cohort made up of over 100 different subjects was used. An earlier analysis of fewer than 700 of the donors applied high-throughput TCR beta sequencing to assess whether each TCR beta V gene segment acted as functional or pseudogenic. Both class I and class II loci were covered by HLA typing, at four-digit resolution. Using immunosequencing, the study profiled T cell repertoires from 500 to 800 subjects and related those repertoires to cytomegalovirus serostatus. In a later genetic analysis, genome-wide SNP genotypes for 398 of the 666 donors were used, and that subset was treated as a discovery cohort. Donor age, sex, ethnicity and CMV serostatus were compiled together with the repertoire data. A later analysis re-examined previously published TCR beta repertoires from around 670 donors and added high-resolution HLA genotyping to investigate patterns of TCR occurrence. To predict cytomegalovirus infection status, the study combined high-throughput TCR immunosequencing, statistical association of individual TCRs with disease status, and machine learning.

The cohort comprised some 700 healthy bone marrow donors. Cohort members were all nominally healthy when sampled, although unrecorded immune exposures were likely present. The donor tested CMV seropositive and was one of the 289 seropositive cohort members. Every donor gave a peripheral blood sample, and the peripheral blood mononuclear cells from that sample were used for TCR beta sequencing. Genomic DNA was extracted from the blood cell samples with the Qiagen DNeasy Blood Extraction Kit. Broad study findings and their caveats: Strong co-occurrence of HLA alleles, especially DR and DQ, made assigning TCR associations to individual alleles difficult. Immune exposure information for the cohort was limited to CMV serostatus. In vitro tests confirmed that three of the cytomegalovirus-associated TCR beta chains recognize cytomegalovirus antigens. This cohort had only TCR beta chains sequenced, and the lack of alpha or paired-chain data limited which features could be detected. A cluster of highly shared sequence variants was judged likely to be a technical artifact of the sequencing pipeline. Broadly in line with IMGT annotations, most TCR beta V segments showed up in productive rearrangements about 87% or about 30% of the time in an earlier analysis of around 550 of the donors. The presence/absence analyses assumed that sequencing depth was roughly uniform across donors, and that assumption may not be true. A later analysis found that TCR association rates varied across HLA loci, with DRB1 alleles showing the most associated TCRs and HLA-C alleles the fewest. A later analysis found that most CMV-associated TCR beta chains appeared HLA-restricted, with HLA associations seemingly driven largely by CMV exposure. Most TCR sequences were observed very rarely across donors, whereas some public TCRs were present in many individuals. The study gave a list of 150 to 200 TCR beta chains associated with cytomegalovirus. The authors suggested that the approach could potentially be extended to other disease states and immunological phenotypes. Specific HLA alleles were associated with 18,000 or so TCR beta sequences at a false discovery rate of 0.05 in a later analysis. In a later analysis, HLA-associated TCR beta chains were found to be more clonally expanded and to have lower generation probabilities than equally common non-associated chains. In a later analysis, several top co-occurrence clusters were reported to appear linked to parvovirus B19, influenza, CMV and Epstein-Barr virus. Because HLA typing was unavailable for some donors at each locus, only the typed subset was used in association tests. The earlier analysis of around 600 of the donors excluded fewer than 20 rarely observed V segments, including chromosome 9 orphons, because counts were too low. V-gene and J-gene trimming of TCR beta chains was associated with a missense DCLRE1C variant in a later genetic analysis, and the association was replicated in an independent cohort. A further reported finding was that TCR beta sequences accurately predicted the HLA-A and HLA-B alleles for most subjects in the first cohort. Compared with the 666-donor mean, donors in an Asian-associated ancestry cluster had fewer N-insertions in productive TCRs, according to a later genetic analysis. Cytomegalovirus status was reported to be diagnosed by the classifier with high specificity and sensitivity in both the original and validation cohorts. Some IMGT-functional V segments, including TRBV6-2 and TRBV6-3, could not be distinguished by the 87-base-pair reads and were therefore excluded. Correlated functional status among segregating V segments might reflect linkage disequilibrium, but an unknown experimental factor could not be ruled out.

Libraries were prepared through the immunoSEQ multiplex PCR assay. A mixture of 60 forward primers for TCR Vbeta segments and 13 reverse primers for TCR Jbeta segments was used in the multiplex PCR. A multiplex PCR assay on genomic DNA amplified the CDR3 region of rearranged TCR beta genes. The amplified TCR beta libraries were sequenced on the Illumina HiSeq System as 87-base-pair reads. The source study handled its data this way. A later analysis tallied roughly 78 million unique TCR beta chains across the 666 repertoires, and around 12 million of those chains were shared by two or more donors. A nearest-neighbor algorithm error-corrected the raw reads and collapsed the reads into unique sequences, merging closely related sequences to remove PCR and sequencing errors. CDR3 sequences were aligned to IMGT reference sequences to assign V, D and J gene segments. For a sequence to be retained, at least a six-nucleotide match to both a V gene segment and a J gene segment was required. A rearrangement counted as productive if the CDR3 had no stop codons and remained in frame with V and J, and every other rearrangement counted as non-productive. CDR3 was defined by IMGT convention, running from the second conserved V-encoded cysteine to the conserved J-encoded phenylalanine. Sequences without an unambiguous match to a single V gene segment were excluded from the earlier analysis of several hundred of the donors. An earlier analysis of under 750 of the donors called V segments functional above 56.7% productive rearrangements and segregating when the between-donor standard deviation exceeded 5%. A statistical classification framework was built for diagnosing cytomegalovirus status from the catalog of TCR beta chain sequences. V and J gene assignment, in a later analysis, came from comparing TCR nucleotide sequences with IMGT/GENE-DB human TR gene sequences. The TCRdist pipeline was used in a later analysis to assign CDR3 sequences and most-parsimonious VDJ recombination scenarios. A later analysis defined each TCR beta chain by its CDR3 amino acid sequence plus V-gene family, and excluded reads lacking a unique V-gene family. To address suspected cross-contamination and a sequencing artifact, a later analysis removed roughly 640 highly shared, low-generation-probability nucleotide sequences. In a later analysis, a clonal expansion index was calculated for each public chain from normalized within-repertoire ranks of inferred template counts. In a later analysis, generation probabilities were computed with a VDJ recombination model fitted to out-of-frame rearrangements, and the resulting probabilities were checked against IGoR. In a later analysis, hypergeometric tests were used to score TCR-TCR, TCR-HLA and TCR-CMV co-occurrence, with a repertoire-size bias correction applied to TCR pairs. A later analysis estimated false discovery rates by permuting HLA or CMV assignments 20 times. A later analysis grouped co-occurring TCRs with DBSCAN, adding TCRdist sequence similarity when clustering within HLA-allele-positive subsets. For co-occurrence clustering, repertoires with fewer than 30,000 or more than 120,000 public chains were excluded, along with roughly five repertoires with anomalous nucleotide sharing. This is the immuneACCESS table as TCRdb keeps it, with only in-frame sequences that have V and J called. A part of the clones is gone; compared with another copy, unresolved V genes explain less than half, and the rest is unexplained. From that table come the V and J calls and clone size; the DNA was used to work out D and trimming. The sample yields around 150,000 clones; 8.9% were counted once. The top ten constitute roughly 6.4% of the sample.

Concerning this clone: Its specific antigen is unknown. It has no much larger one-base neighbor in the sample; base qualities were not kept.

The CDR3 spans 15 residues, from the cysteine through the phenylalanine. Left in the record is the CDR3 DNA by itself, 45 bases read in frame from the first base. V lost 1 base and J lost 0 bases; the stretch between them is 7 bases long. Via the germline V gene (reference sequence), CDR1 is LNHDA and CDR2 SQIVND. This receptor was taken from a middle-aged woman in good health and CMV-seropositive. Input material: PBMCs. Recombination linked TRBV19 to TRBJ1-3, with the D gene uncertain. The nucleotide sequence is given as TGTGCCAGTAGTATAGTGGCAGGCTCTGGAAACACCATATATTTT. Translation gives CASSIVAGSGNTIYF.